Below, 4 T cell receptor beta chains from the same sample are listed, as sequenced in a study of blood T cell repertoires in COVID-19. Assay used: immunoSEQ multiplex PCR; TCRdb lists only in-frame clones, some missing. The sample consists of fewer than 250,000 clones, approximately 83% of them appearing once. The sample taken for sequencing was peripheral blood. All receptors come from a woman between 40 and 50 years old with active or convalescent COVID-19.

The chain employs TRBV25-1 and TRBJ2-1; 11 nucleotides match TRBD2. V shed 3 bases, J shed 5 bases, and the junction held 6 bases outside the gene matches. Germline CDR1 MGHDK, CDR2 SYGVNS. The CDR3 length is 16 residues. The CDR3 DNA follows: TGTGCCAGCAGTGAGTCACTAGCGGGAGTTAACAATGAGCAGTTCTTC. Translating it yields CASSESLAGVNNEQFF.

This chain uses TRBV19 with TRBJ1-5; perhaps TRBD1 as D (5 bases). Trimming took 2 bases from V and 5 from J, leaving 13 bases between them. Germline-derived CDR1 and CDR2 are LNHDA and SQIVND (reference sequence). CDR3 size: 15 residues. The CDR3 loop reads CASSILGGWDQPQHF. The CDR3, as DNA: TGTGCCAGTAGTATACTGGGGGGATGGGATCAGCCCCAGCATTTT.

The genes are TRBV6-5 and TRBJ2-3; 8 positions agree with TRBD2. Germline-derived CDR1 and CDR2 are MNHEY and SVGAGI. The CDR3 has 14 amino acids. Trimming removed 6 bases from V and 6 bases from J; junction bases left unmatched: 8. This chain's CDR3 is CASRKRERADTQYF. The CDR3 DNA follows: TGTGCCAGCAGAAAGCGGGAGAGGGCCGATACGCAGTATTTT.

The chain combines TRBV10-3 with TRBJ2-5, with TRBD1 identical over 9 bases. The CDR3 consists of 13 residues. Germline lookup yields CDR1 ENHRY and CDR2 SYGVKD. V shed 6 bases, J shed 1 base, and the junction held 0 bases outside the gene matches. CDR3 sequence (DNA): TGTGCCATCAGGACAGGGGGCCAAGAGACCCAGTACTTC. This gives the protein CAIRTGGQETQYF.